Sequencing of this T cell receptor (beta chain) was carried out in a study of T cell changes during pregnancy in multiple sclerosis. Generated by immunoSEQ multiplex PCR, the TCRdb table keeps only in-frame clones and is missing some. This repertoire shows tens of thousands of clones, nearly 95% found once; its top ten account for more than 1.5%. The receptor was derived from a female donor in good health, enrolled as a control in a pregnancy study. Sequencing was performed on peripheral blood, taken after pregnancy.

CDR3 coding DNA: TGCGCCAGCAGCCATGTTTCCGGGACAGGGGACTTCTATTATGGCTACACCTTC. It codes for CASSHVSGTGDFYYGYTF. The chain couples TRBV4-1 to TRBJ1-2; 10 bases are shared with TRBD1. The junction had 15 bases not matched to a gene; V was cut back by 3 bases and J by 5 bases. The germline V gene has CDR1 MGHRA and CDR2 YSYEKL. This CDR3 is 18 amino acids long.